This TCR beta chain comes out of a study of shared clonotypes between healthy human individuals. The study, taken as a whole, reports: When compared with the clonotypes that were shared by all four sorted-subset donors, the non-shared clonotypes turned out to have lower generation probabilities. The study sampled only blood, and tissue repertoires likely differ.

Each PCR replicate from the sorted subsets contained 150 to 250 ng DNA, which is some 31,000 T cell genomes. As originally analysed: ImmunoSEQ supplied junction-only sequences lacking quality scores, so filtering was different. Data came from immunoSEQ multiplex PCR; TCRdb stores just in-frame clones and leaves some out. That table is the source of V, J and clone size, and D and trimming were worked out from the DNA. The table lists roughly 760,000 clones, 74% of them singletons. CDR3 length: 14 residues. The J segment lost 4 bases and the V segment lost 6 bases, leaving 3 bases of the junction unmatched. Germline assignment: CDR1 LNHDA and CDR2 SQIVND (reference sequence). This clone has just a few counts. Its antigen remains unknown. This specimen includes other DNA sequences encoding the same CDR3.

Sequencing was performed on memory CD4+ T cells sorted from blood. Subset meaning: CD45RA-negative fraction. The V call is TRBV19, the J call TRBJ2-2; TRBD1 aligns across 9 bases. The source is a woman in her thirties in good health. CDR3 loop: CASRGQGLTGELFF. The CDR3 DNA follows: TGTGCCAGTAGGGGACAGGGTCTCACCGGGGAGCTGTTTTTT. The full variable domain, with the rest looked up from reference TRBV19 and TRBJ2-2, is DGGITQSPKYLFRKEGQNVTLSCEQNLNHDAMYWYRQDPGQGLRLIYYSQIVNDFQKGDIAEGYSVSREKKESFPLTVTSAQKNPTAFYLCASRGQGLTGELFFGEGSRLTVL.